Listed here are 14 T cell receptor beta chains from one sample, sequenced in a study of blood T cell repertoires in COVID-19. Repertoires were generated with immunoSEQ multiplex PCR, while TCRdb's copy carries only in-frame clones and drops some. This repertoire shows some 200,000 clones, 86% found once; its top ten account for approximately 3%. The sample taken for sequencing was PBMCs or T cells enriched from blood (not recorded which). The receptor set was obtained from a woman aged 45-65 years in a cohort exposed to, infected with or recovered from COVID-19 (not recorded which).

The chain recombines TRBV11-3 with TRBJ2-1; 7 nucleotides align to TRBD1. The germline V gene encodes CDR1 SGHNT and CDR2 YENEEA. The length of the CDR3 is 14 residues. Unmatched junction bases numbered 3, after V lost 1 base and J lost 6 bases. The CDR3 DNA follows: TGTGCCAGCAGCTTAGTTAGGGACAGCAATGAGCAGTTCTTC. Protein: CASSLVRDSNEQFF. The full variable domain, in which reference TRBV11-3 and TRBJ2-1 provide the parts outside the CDR3, is EAGVVQSPRYKIIEKKQPVAFWCNPISGHNTLYWYLQNLGQGPELLIRYENEEAVDDSQLPKDRFSAERLKGVDSTLKIQPAELGDSAVYLCASSLVRDSNEQFFGPGTRLTVL.

The chain has TRBV5-1 and TRBJ1-1; TRBD1 might be the D (5 bases). Germline loops: CDR1 SGHRS, CDR2 YFSETQ. Trimming removed 1 base at V and 0 bases at J, with 16 bases between. This CDR3 has 17 amino acids. This CDR3 reads CASSLMMGGPLNTEAFF. As DNA, the CDR3 is TGCGCCAGCAGCTTGATGATGGGGGGTCCCCTGAACACTGAAGCTTTCTTT.

The chain carries TRBV5-6 and TRBJ2-7, with TRBD1 matching over 7 bases. The V gene end was trimmed by 0 bases and the J gene end by 1 base; junction bases not matched to a gene: 13. Germline V gene sequence: CDR1 SGHDT, CDR2 YYEEEE. The CDR3 totals 18 residues. This CDR3 is CASSLAWDRLGNSYEQYF. In DNA form, the CDR3 reads TGTGCCAGCAGCTTGGCCTGGGACAGACTCGGGAATTCCTACGAGCAGTACTTC.

V and J are TRBV7-2 and TRBJ2-3; 7 bases map to TRBD2. Germline V gene data show CDR1 as SGHTA and CDR2 as FQGNSA. The CDR3 contains 17 residues. V was clipped by 1 base and J by 5 bases; unmatched bases: 12. The CDR3 bases are TGTGCCAGCAGCTTAGAGGTTGGGCGGGGGAAATTAGATACGCAGTATTTT. Amino acids: CASSLEVGRGKLDTQYF.

This rearrangement joins TRBV19 to TRBJ2-3, with 10 bases that match TRBD2. CDR1 is LNHDA and CDR2 is SQIVND in the germline V gene (reference sequence). The CDR3 is 16 residues long. With V trimmed by 2 bases and J by 9 bases, 11 bases remained unmatched. The CDR3 region has the DNA TGTGCCAGTAGTATACGATCAGCGGGGGGGCCTAGCACGCAGTATTTT. Its translation: CASSIRSAGGPSTQYF.

V usage is TRBV12-5 and J usage is TRBJ1-1; D call uncertain. This CDR3 spans 14 amino acids. The V end lost 6 bases, the J end lost 3 bases, and 14 bases lay between the germline ends. The germline CDR1 and CDR2 sequences are LGHNT and FRNRAP. CDR3 region: CASGSGMADTEAFF. The CDR3 bases are TGTGCTAGTGGATCGGGGATGGCGGACACTGAAGCTTTCTTT.

The gene calls are TRBV19 and TRBJ2-4; 9 bases match TRBD2. The CDR3 is made up of 14 amino acids. Germline CDR1 is LNHDA and CDR2 is SQIVND (reference sequence). Trimming at V came to 3 bases and at J to 8 bases, leaving 5 bases not matched to a gene. CDR3 nucleotides: TGTGCCAGTAGTATGCGAGCGGGGGGCGACATTCAGTACTTC. It specifies CASSMRAGGDIQYF.

This clone was detected only once. CDR3 coding DNA: TGTGCCAGCAGCCCTACCCTGGGGGCCACTGAAGCTTTCTTT. Its translation: CASSPTLGATEAFF. This chain joins TRBV9 and TRBJ1-1; D is perhaps TRBD1 (6 bases). Trimming pared 4 bases from V and 4 bases from J, leaving 14 bases between. This CDR3 contains 14 residues. Germline V gives CDR1 SGDLS, CDR2 YYNGEE.

This chain uses TRBV7-9 with TRBJ2-7, with 8 bases matching TRBD1. The CDR3 length is 15 residues. The V and J ends lost 4 bases and 4 bases, in that order; junction bases with no gene match: 9. Germline V lookup: CDR1 SEHNR, CDR2 FQNEAQ (reference sequence). CDR3 nucleotide sequence: TGTGCCAGCAGCTCCAGGGACAGGAAAGAGTACGAGCAGTACTTC. It yields the protein CASSSRDRKEYEQYF.

The rearrangement joins TRBV3-1 (or the pseudogene TRBV3-2) to TRBJ1-4; weak D call: TRBD1 (5 bases). The V gene lost 1 base and the J gene lost 7 bases, with 13 bases spanning the gap. Per germline, CDR1 LGHDT and CDR2 YNNKEL (reference sequence). The CDR3 is 15 residues long. In nucleotides, the CDR3 is TGTGCCAGCAGCCAAGGGGGCCAGGGAGGTGAAAAACTGTTTTTT. This encodes CASSQGGQGGEKLFF.

This clone was detected only a few times. The chain combines TRBV7-2 with TRBJ2-6; the D gene is possibly TRBD1 (6 bases). V lost 7 bases and J lost 4, with 11 bases in between. CDR1 and CDR2 from the germline V gene are SGHTA and FQGNSA. This CDR3 comprises 14 residues. CDR3 DNA sequence: TGTGCCAGCAACAGGGTCTCCGGGGCCAACGTCCTGACTTTC. This codes for CASNRVSGANVLTF.

In DNA, the CDR3 is TGCAGCGCCCAGGGAGAGACCCAGTACTTC. Translating it yields CSAQGETQYF. This sequence joins TRBV29-1 and TRBJ2-5, with TRBD1 as a possible D gene (5 bases). Per the germline V gene, CDR1 is SQVTM and CDR2 is ANQGSEA. With 7 bases removed from V and 4 bases from J, the gap between germline ends came to 7 bases. The CDR3 is 10 amino acids.

CDR3 loop: CASSLDGQGGFSPLHF. The CDR3 DNA reads as TGTGCCAGCAGCTTAGACGGACAGGGGGGTTTCTCACCCCTCCACTTT. This chain joins TRBV5-4 and TRBJ1-6; 10 bases fit TRBD1. The germline V gene has CDR1 SGHNT and CDR2 YYREEE (reference sequence). Germline trimming cut 2 bases from V and 10 bases from J; bases unmatched to any gene: 9. The CDR3 runs to 16 residues.

The chain carries TRBV19 and TRBJ1-1; tentatively, D is TRBD1 (5 bases). CDR3 length equals 13 residues. V was cut by 6 bases and J by 0 bases, with 8 bases left in between. In germline, CDR1 is LNHDA, CDR2 SQIVND (reference sequence). The CDR3 bases are TGTGCCAGTAGCAGACAGATGAACACTGAAGCTTTCTTT. Its translation is CASSRQMNTEAFF.